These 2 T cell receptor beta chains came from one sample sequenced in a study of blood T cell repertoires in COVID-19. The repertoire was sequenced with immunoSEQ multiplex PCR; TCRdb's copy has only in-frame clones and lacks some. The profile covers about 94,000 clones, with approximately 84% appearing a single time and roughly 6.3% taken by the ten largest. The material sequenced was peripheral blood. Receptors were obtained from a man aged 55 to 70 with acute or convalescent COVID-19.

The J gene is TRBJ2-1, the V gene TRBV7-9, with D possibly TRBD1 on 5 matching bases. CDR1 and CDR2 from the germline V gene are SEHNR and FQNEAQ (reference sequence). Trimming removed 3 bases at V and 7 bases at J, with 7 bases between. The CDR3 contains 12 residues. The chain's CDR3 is CASSFQGNEQFF. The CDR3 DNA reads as TGTGCCAGCAGCTTTCAGGGTAATGAGCAGTTCTTC.

CDR3 DNA sequence: TGTGCCAGCAGTGGAGGGAGCAATCAGCCCCAGCATTTT. Amino acids: CASSGGSNQPQHF. This chain links TRBV9 with TRBJ1-5; D uncertain. Germline CDR1 reads SGDLS; CDR2 reads YYNGEE. V shed 5 bases and J shed 1 base, with 7 bases lying between them. The CDR3 loop spans 13 amino acids. The whole variable domain, remainder taken from reference TRBV9 and TRBJ1-5, is DSGVTQTPKHLITATGQRVTLRCSPRSGDLSVYWYQQSLDQGLQFLIQYYNGEERAKGNILERFSAQQFPDLHSELNLSSLELGDSALYFCASSGGSNQPQHFGDGTRLSIL.